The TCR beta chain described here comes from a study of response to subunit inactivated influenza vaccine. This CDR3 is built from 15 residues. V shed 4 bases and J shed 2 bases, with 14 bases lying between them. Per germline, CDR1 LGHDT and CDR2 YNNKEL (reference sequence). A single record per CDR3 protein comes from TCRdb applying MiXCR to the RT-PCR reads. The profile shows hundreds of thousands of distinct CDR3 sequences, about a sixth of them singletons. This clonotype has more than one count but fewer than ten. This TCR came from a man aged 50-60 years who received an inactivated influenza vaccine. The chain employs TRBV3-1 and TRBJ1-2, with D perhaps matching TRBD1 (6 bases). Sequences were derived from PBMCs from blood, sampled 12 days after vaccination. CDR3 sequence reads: CASSPPDSYNYGYTF. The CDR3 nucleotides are TGTGCCAGCAGCCCCCCGGACAGTTACAACTATGGCTACACCTTC.